The 30 T cell receptor beta chains given below trace back to one sample, sequenced in a study of blood T cell repertoires in COVID-19. Profiled with immunoSEQ multiplex PCR; TCRdb holds only in-frame clones, not every one. The sample yields some 170,000 clones, approximately 80% seen once. Specimen: PBMCs or T cells enriched from blood (not recorded which). The receptors derive from a woman between 45 and 65 years old who had recovered from COVID-19.

This clone turned up a few times. The J gene is TRBJ1-1, the V gene TRBV19; D unclear. The length of the CDR3 is 16 residues. Trimming took 0 bases from V and 9 from J, leaving 20 bases between them. Germline V gene lookup returns CDR1 LNHDA and CDR2 SQIVND (reference sequence). The CDR3, as DNA: TGTGCCAGTAGTATAGAATCGGGGTCTGGCAACAAAAAAGCTTTCTTT. It is translated as CASSIESGSGNKKAFF.

This chain joins TRBV7-8 and TRBJ2-5; the D gene is possibly TRBD2 (6 bases). The length of the CDR3 is 15 residues. The germline V and J ends were trimmed by 5 bases and 10 bases, with 23 bases remaining between them. Germline V CDR1 and CDR2: SGHVS, FQNEAQ. CDR3 loop: CASSLRDSGFLDQYF. The DNA of the CDR3 is TGTGCCAGCAGCCTTCGGGACTCCGGTTTCCTCGACCAGTACTTC. The whole variable domain, filled in from reference TRBV7-8 and TRBJ2-5, reads GAGVSQSPRYKVAKRGQDVALRCDPISGHVSLFWYQQALGQGPEFLTYFQNEAQLDKSGLPSDRFFAERPEGSVSTLKIQRTQQEDSAVYLCASSLRDSGFLDQYFGPGTRLLVL.

CDR3: CNGHRGTEAFF. DNA for the CDR3: TGCAATGGGCACCGGGGCACTGAAGCTTTCTTT. V and J are TRBV20-1 and TRBJ1-1; D gene ambiguous. CDR1 is DFQATT and CDR2 is SNEGSKA in the germline V gene (reference sequence). This CDR3 spans 11 amino acids.

The chain uses TRBV18 and TRBJ1-4; no clear D gene. Germline V lookup: CDR1 KGHSH, CDR2 LQKENI. The CDR3 covers 16 residues. With 2 bases removed from V and 4 bases from J, the gap between germline ends came to 14 bases. The CDR3 bases are TGTGCCAGCTCACCATTCTCGGGTCTCGGTAATGAAAAACTGTTTTTT. As protein: CASSPFSGLGNEKLFF. Looking up the rest from reference TRBV18 and TRBJ1-4 gives the full variable domain: NAGVMQNPRHLVRRRGQEARLRCSPMKGHSHVYWYRQLPEEGLKFMVYLQKENIIDESGMPKERFSAEFPKEGPSILRIQQVVRGDSAAYFCASSPFSGLGNEKLFFGSGTQLSVL.

J is TRBJ1-6 and V is TRBV6-5; no firm D call. Germline V gene data show CDR1 as MNHEY and CDR2 as SVGAGI. The ends were cut back, 10 bases at V and 7 bases at J, with 17 bases in the middle. The length of the CDR3 is 14 residues. The CDR3 is CATQSRGGNSPLHF. The CDR3 bases are TGTGCCACCCAGTCGAGAGGTGGAAATTCACCCCTCCACTTT.

CDR3 amino acids: CASSEGVLTGELFF. DNA for the CDR3: TGTGCCAGTAGTGAGGGGGTTCTCACCGGGGAGCTGTTTTTT. The V and J genes are TRBV19 and TRBJ2-2; D may be TRBD1 (6 bases). V was pared by 5 bases and J by 4 bases, with 11 bases between. Germline CDR1 and CDR2: LNHDA and SQIVND (reference sequence). This CDR3 region has 14 residues.

V gene TRBV6-1 combines with J gene TRBJ1-5; no clear D. Trimming removed 1 base at V and 9 bases at J, with 10 bases between. This CDR3 is 13 amino acids long. Germline values: CDR1 MNHNS, CDR2 SASEGT. The CDR3 is CASSEGLTGPQHF. In DNA form, the CDR3 reads TGTGCCAGCAGTGAAGGTCTCACGGGGCCCCAGCATTTT.

The chain joins TRBV4-2 to TRBJ1-5; 8 bases fit TRBD1. Germline trimming cut 1 base from V and 7 bases from J; bases unmatched to any gene: 6. This CDR3 region has 15 residues. Looked up from germline, CDR1 is LGHNA and CDR2 is YNFKEQ. In DNA form, the CDR3 reads TGTGCCAGCAGCCAAGGGACAGGGAGTGGCCAGCCCCAGCATTTT. Translating gives CASSQGTGSGQPQHF.

V usage is TRBV27 and J usage is TRBJ1-2, with D perhaps TRBD1 (5 bases). Germline assignment: CDR1 MNHEY and CDR2 SMNVEV (reference sequence). The ends were cut back, 6 bases at V and 5 bases at J, with 13 bases in the middle. This CDR3 contains 13 residues. For the CDR3, the DNA is TGTGCCAGCAGACAGAGGGAGGGGTATGGCTACACCTTC. It is translated as CASRQREGYGYTF.

At least ten counts were recorded for this clone. The rearrangement joins TRBV18 to TRBJ2-1; D gene ambiguous. This CDR3 has 14 residues. Trimming removed 3 bases from V and 5 bases from J, with 11 bases in between. CDR1 is KGHSH and CDR2 is LQKENI in the germline V gene. The CDR3: CASSPVPRDNEQFF. The CDR3 coding sequence is TGTGCCAGCTCACCTGTCCCTAGAGACAATGAGCAGTTCTTC.

This clone came up a few times. The rearrangement links TRBV6-5 to TRBJ1-3; TRBD1 might be the D (6 bases). Germline lookup yields CDR1 MNHEY and CDR2 SVGAGI. The ends were cut back, 5 bases at V and 4 bases at J, with 9 bases in the middle. The CDR3 is 13 amino acids. In DNA form, the CDR3 reads TGTGCCAGCAGTACCGGACAGGGAAACACCATATATTTT. It specifies CASSTGQGNTIYF.

This clone has a handful of counts. CDR3 region: CATSGGTSGGNNEQFF. CDR3 nucleotides: TGTGCCACCTCTGGGGGGACTAGCGGGGGTAACAATGAGCAGTTCTTC. The chain uses TRBV24-1 and TRBJ2-1; the match to TRBD2 covers 14 bases. The length of the CDR3 is 16 residues. The V gene's germline CDR1 is KGHDR and CDR2 SFDVKD. J gave up 5 bases and V 9 bases, and 8 bases lay outside the gene matches.

The chain combines TRBV4-3 with TRBJ2-6, with D tentatively TRBD1 (6 bases). CDR1 and CDR2 (germline): LGHNA, YSLEER. Trimming pared 0 bases from V and 4 bases from J, leaving 10 bases between. This CDR3 region has 16 residues. The CDR3 protein is CASSQEGAAGANVLTF. The DNA for the CDR3 is TGCGCCAGCAGCCAAGAGGGGGCAGCGGGGGCCAACGTCCTGACTTTC.

The chain carries TRBV11-2 and TRBJ2-5; D is possibly TRBD1 (5 bases). In germline, CDR1 is SGHAT, CDR2 FQNNGV. The length of the CDR3 is 14 residues. Trimming shortened V by 2 bases and J by 2 bases, and 9 bases separated the two germline ends. The CDR3 is CASSLNAGQETQYF. CDR3 sequence (DNA): TGTGCCAGCAGCTTAAACGCAGGGCAAGAGACCCAGTACTTC.

This clone was seen only a few times. CDR3 nucleotides: TGTGCAAGTCGCTCCCTTGGACTCCCGGGGGGTGAAAAACTGTTTTTT. Translating it yields CASRSLGLPGGEKLFF. This rearrangement joins TRBV12-2 to TRBJ1-4. TRBV12-2 is given as a pseudogene. CDR3 length equals 16 residues.

A single count supports this clone. This rearrangement joins TRBV19 to TRBJ2-1; 12 nucleotides match TRBD2. The J segment lost 3 bases and the V segment lost 7 bases, leaving 16 bases of the junction unmatched. This CDR3 has 19 amino acids. The germline CDR1 and CDR2 sequences are LNHDA and SQIVND (reference sequence). In DNA form, the CDR3 reads TGTGCCAGTAAAAAGACTAGCGGGAGAACTTCTACGATCTACAATGAGCAGTTCTTC. The encoded protein is CASKKTSGRTSTIYNEQFF.

The chain carries TRBV5-1 and TRBJ1-1, with D unclear. Germline V gives CDR1 SGHRS, CDR2 YFSETQ. V was trimmed by 4 bases and J by 1 base, leaving 17 bases between them. The CDR3 contains 16 residues. The CDR3 loop is CASSKALGSGNTEAFF. Here the CDR3 DNA reads TGCGCCAGCAGCAAGGCTCTTGGCTCGGGGAACACTGAAGCTTTCTTT. Full variable domain (missing parts from reference TRBV5-1 and TRBJ1-1): KAGVTQTPRYLIKTRGQQVTLSCSPISGHRSVSWYQQTPGQGLQFLFEYFSETQRNKGNFPGRFSGRQFSNSRSEMNVSTLELGDSALYLCASSKALGSGNTEAFFGQGTRLTVV.

V and J are TRBV6-5 and TRBJ1-1; 7 nucleotides line up with TRBD1. J gave up 3 bases and V 6 bases, and 7 bases lay outside the gene matches. CDR1 and CDR2 from the germline V gene are MNHEY and SVGAGI. The CDR3 is made up of 14 amino acids. The CDR3 is CASSQTGDHTEAFF. The CDR3 nucleotides read TGTGCCAGCAGCCAAACAGGGGATCACACTGAAGCTTTCTTT.

This sequence joins TRBV7-9 and TRBJ1-1; 7 nucleotides match TRBD1. The trim removed 1 base at V and 7 bases at J, leaving 0 bases unmatched. Germline V gives CDR1 SEHNR, CDR2 FQNEAQ (reference sequence). CDR3 length: 12 residues. The CDR3 sequence: CASSLGQGEAFF. The DNA of the CDR3 is TGTGCCAGCAGCTTAGGACAGGGTGAAGCTTTCTTT.

The chain employs TRBV15 and TRBJ2-1, with 7 positions matching TRBD1. CDR1 is LNHNV and CDR2 is YYDKDF in the germline V gene (reference sequence). The CDR3 is made up of 16 amino acids. Trimming took 2 bases from V and 7 from J; bases not matched to a gene: 11. DNA for the CDR3: TGTGCCACCAGCAGACATACAGGGGAAGGCAGGAATGAGCAGTTCTTC. Protein sequence: CATSRHTGEGRNEQFF.

The chain uses TRBV28 and TRBJ1-2; the D is unclear. Trimming took off 8 bases at V and 8 bases at J, with 12 bases between the two ends. The V gene's germline CDR1 is MDHEN and CDR2 SYDVKM. The CDR3 length is 11 residues. The DNA for the CDR3 is TGTGCCAGCGCAGCTCCGGGGGGCTACACCTTC. Translating it yields CASAAPGGYTF.

This clone was counted a few times. Other nucleotide sequences from this sample produce the same CDR3. This rearrangement joins TRBV4-2 to TRBJ2-2; 8 nucleotides line up with TRBD1. V lost 2 bases, J lost 5 bases, and 4 bases stayed unmatched. The V gene's germline CDR1 is LGHNA and CDR2 YNFKEQ. The CDR3 extends over 15 amino acids. CDR3 protein: CASSQSGQGTGELFF. CDR3 sequence (DNA): TGTGCCAGCAGCCAATCCGGACAGGGTACCGGGGAGCTGTTTTTT.

In its sample, this clone was seen once. This chain connects TRBV5-4 to TRBJ2-1, with no clear D. V was clipped by 2 bases and J by 7 bases, with 16 bases between them. CDR3 length: 15 amino acids. Germline CDR1 SGHNT, CDR2 YYREEE (reference sequence). The CDR3 sequence: CASSFSGFSGNEQFF. CDR3 bases: TGTGCCAGCAGCTTTTCCGGGTTCTCCGGGAATGAGCAGTTCTTC.

This clone is a singleton in its sample. The V and J genes are TRBV28 and TRBJ1-1, with D possibly being TRBD1 (5 bases). The CDR3 is 13 amino acids. V lost 3 bases to trimming and J lost 6 bases, with 11 bases between them. Germline V lookup: CDR1 MDHEN, CDR2 SYDVKM. The CDR3 loop reads CASSLEQDPEAFF. For the CDR3, the DNA is TGTGCCAGCAGTTTGGAACAGGACCCTGAAGCTTTCTTT.

The chain is built from TRBV18 and TRBJ2-5; TRBD2 agrees at 9 bases. Trimming removed 6 bases from V and 6 bases from J; junction bases left unmatched: 8. This CDR3 region has 14 residues. CDR1 is KGHSH, CDR2 LQKENI, per germline. The CDR3: CASSSSTSGKTQYF. The CDR3 DNA is TGTGCCAGCTCGTCTTCGACTAGCGGCAAGACCCAGTACTTC.

The V call is TRBV28, the J call TRBJ1-2; D unclear. Looked up from germline, CDR1 is MDHEN and CDR2 is SYDVKM. The ends were cut back, 6 bases at V and 4 bases at J, with 18 bases in the middle. The CDR3 has 15 residues. Written as DNA, the CDR3 is TGTGCCAGCAGCCCAATCCTCGGAGCACGCTATGGCTACACCTTC. Its protein is CASSPILGARYGYTF.

The genes are TRBV5-1 and TRBJ2-2, with D tentatively TRBD1 (6 bases). Deletions cut 4 bases from V and 1 base from J, with 11 bases between. Germline CDR1 SGHRS, CDR2 YFSETQ. The CDR3 sequence is 15 residues long. The CDR3 DNA reads TGCGCCAGCAGCGAGACAGGTCAGAACACCGGGGAGCTGTTTTTT. As protein: CASSETGQNTGELFF.

The chain couples TRBV6-5 to TRBJ1-4; TRBD1 is a possible D gene (5 bases). Trimming pared 7 bases from V and 5 bases from J, leaving 8 bases between. The CDR3 has 12 residues. Germline CDR1 and CDR2: MNHEY and SVGAGI. This CDR3 is CASTRGNEKLFF. As DNA, the CDR3 is TGTGCCAGCACCCGGGGGAATGAAAAACTGTTTTTT.

This clone appeared a few times. The rearrangement links TRBV20-1 to TRBJ1-5, with D maybe TRBD1 (5 bases). Trimming shortened V by 3 bases and J by 4 bases, and 10 bases separated the two germline ends. This CDR3 has 13 residues. Per germline, CDR1 DFQATT and CDR2 SNEGSKA (reference sequence). The chain's CDR3 is CSASWRTNQPQHF. CDR3 DNA sequence: TGCAGTGCTAGTTGGCGGACAAATCAGCCCCAGCATTTT.

V and J are TRBV7-2 and TRBJ2-5, with 10 nucleotides matching TRBD2. The CDR3 is 16 residues long. V was clipped by 3 bases and J by 3 bases; unmatched bases: 7. From germline, CDR1 is SGHTA and CDR2 FQGNSA. Here the CDR3 reads CASSLYSGRNKETQYF. DNA of the CDR3: TGTGCCAGCAGCTTGTATAGCGGGAGGAACAAAGAGACCCAGTACTTC.